This T cell receptor beta chain was documented in a study of blood T cell repertoires in COVID-19. Study background: Italy, Spain and the United States were the sources of the convalescent and acute COVID-19 samples. PBMCs, B-cell-depleted T cells, or T cells provided the cDNA or gDNA that made up the material.

The ends lost 3 bases at V and 9 bases at J; junction bases unmatched: 10. CDR1 and CDR2 from the germline V gene are DFQATT and SNEGSKA (reference sequence). This CDR3 is built from 14 residues. Study processing details: Amplified reference gene primers provided the basis for estimating nucleated cell counts. Repertoires were generated with immunoSEQ multiplex PCR, while TCRdb's copy carries only in-frame clones and drops some. That table gives V, J and clone size, and the DNA gave D and trimming. The table lists more than 70,000 clones, 65% to 90% of them singletons. Sequenced material: peripheral blood. This rearrangement joins TRBV20-1 to TRBJ2-5; 10 bases agree with TRBD2. The TCR originated in a man between 60 and 70 years old with acute or convalescent COVID-19. The CDR3 DNA reads TGCAGTGCTAGTTTAGCGGGAGGCCATCAGGCCCAGTACTTC. Translated, it gives CSASLAGGHQAQYF.